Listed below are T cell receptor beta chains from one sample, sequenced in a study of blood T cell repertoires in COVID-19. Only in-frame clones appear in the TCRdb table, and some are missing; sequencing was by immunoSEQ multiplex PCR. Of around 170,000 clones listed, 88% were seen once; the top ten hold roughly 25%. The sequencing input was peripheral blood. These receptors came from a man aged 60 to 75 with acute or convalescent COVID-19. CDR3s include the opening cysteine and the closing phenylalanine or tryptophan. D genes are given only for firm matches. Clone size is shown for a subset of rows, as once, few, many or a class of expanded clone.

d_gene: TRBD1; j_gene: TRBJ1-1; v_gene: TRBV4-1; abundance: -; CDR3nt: TGCGCCAGCAGCCAAGGACACAGGGGGCTGGACACTGAAGCTTTCTTT; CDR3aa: CASSQGHRGLDTEAFF
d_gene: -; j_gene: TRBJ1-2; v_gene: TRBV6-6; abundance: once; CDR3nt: TGTGCCAGCACCGTCGGCGGGTATGGCTACACCTTC; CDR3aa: CASTVGGYGYTF
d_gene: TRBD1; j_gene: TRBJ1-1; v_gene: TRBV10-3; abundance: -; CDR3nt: TGTGCCATCAGTGAGTATCAGGGGACAGGGTCCACTGAAGCTTTCTTT; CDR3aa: CAISEYQGTGSTEAFF
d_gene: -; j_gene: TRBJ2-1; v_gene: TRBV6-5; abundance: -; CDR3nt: TGTGCCAGCAGTTACGACAGGGACTTGAGAAGTGAGCAGTTCTTC; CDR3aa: CASSYDRDLRSEQFF
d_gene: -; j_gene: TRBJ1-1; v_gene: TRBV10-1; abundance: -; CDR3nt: TGCGCCAGCAGGGAGGCGATGAACACTGAAGCTTTCTTT; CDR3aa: CASREAMNTEAFF
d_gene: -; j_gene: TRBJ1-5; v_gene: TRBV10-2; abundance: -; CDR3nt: TGCGCCAGCCTGGACAGCTATAGCAATCAGCCCCAGCATTTT; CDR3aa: CASLDSYSNQPQHF
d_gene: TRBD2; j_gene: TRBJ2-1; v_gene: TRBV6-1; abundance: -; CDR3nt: TGTGCCAGCAGTGAAGCGGCGCTAGCGGGAGCCACCAATGAGCAGTTCTTC; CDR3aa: CASSEAALAGATNEQFF
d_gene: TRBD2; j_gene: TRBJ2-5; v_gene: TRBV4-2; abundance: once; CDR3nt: TGTGCCAGCAGCCCGGGACTAGCGGGGGGGTTGAAGACCCAGTACTTC; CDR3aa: CASSPGLAGGLKTQYF
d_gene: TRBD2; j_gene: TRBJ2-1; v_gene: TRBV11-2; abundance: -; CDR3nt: TGTGCCAGCAGCGCCAGACGGGGGGGGAACTACAATGAGCAGTTCTTC; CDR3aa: CASSARRGGNYNEQFF
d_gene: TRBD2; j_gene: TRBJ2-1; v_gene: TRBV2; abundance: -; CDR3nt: TGTGCCAGCAGGAGAGCGGGAGTCTACAATGAGCAGTTCTTC; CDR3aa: CASRRAGVYNEQFF
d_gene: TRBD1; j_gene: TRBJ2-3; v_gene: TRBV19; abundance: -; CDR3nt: TGTGCCAGTAGGGACAGGGGCGATACGCAGTATTTT; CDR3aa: CASRDRGDTQYF
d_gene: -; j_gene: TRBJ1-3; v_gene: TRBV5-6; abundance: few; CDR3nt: TGTGCCAGCAGCGAGCCAGGGGATGGAAACACCATATATTTT; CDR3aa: CASSEPGDGNTIYF
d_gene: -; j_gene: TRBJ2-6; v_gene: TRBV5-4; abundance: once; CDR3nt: TGTGCCAGCAGCACGGGGAGCTCTGGGGCCAACGTCCTGACTTTC; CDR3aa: CASSTGSSGANVLTF
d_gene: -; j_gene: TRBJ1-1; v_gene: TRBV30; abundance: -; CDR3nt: TGTGCCTGGAGTTACAGCGGGGGGGGAACTGAAGCTTTCTTT; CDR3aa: CAWSYSGGGTEAFF
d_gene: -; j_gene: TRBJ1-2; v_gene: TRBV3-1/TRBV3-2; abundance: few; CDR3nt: TGTGCCAGCAGCAGTTCAGGGTTCCCTGGCTACACCTTC; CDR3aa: CASSSSGFPGYTF
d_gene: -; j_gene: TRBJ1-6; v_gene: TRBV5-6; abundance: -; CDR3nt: TGTGCCAGCAGCTTGACAGTTCTTTCACCCCTCCACTTT; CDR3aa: CASSLTVLSPLHF
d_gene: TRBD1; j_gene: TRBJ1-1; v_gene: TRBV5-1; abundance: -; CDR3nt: TGCGCCAGCAGAGTACAGGGGGATAACACTGAAGCTTTCTTT; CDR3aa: CASRVQGDNTEAFF
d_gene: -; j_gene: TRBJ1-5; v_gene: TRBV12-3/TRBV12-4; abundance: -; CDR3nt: TGTGCCAGCAGTTTTATGGAGAATCAGCCCCAGCATTTT; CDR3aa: CASSFMENQPQHF
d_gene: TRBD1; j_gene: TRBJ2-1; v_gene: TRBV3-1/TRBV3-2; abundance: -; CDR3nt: TGTGCCAGCAGCCAACCGGACAGGGCGGTCTACAATGAGCAGTTCTTC; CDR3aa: CASSQPDRAVYNEQFF
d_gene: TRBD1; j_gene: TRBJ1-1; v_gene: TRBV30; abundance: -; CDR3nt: TGTGCCTGGAACAGGGGGCACACTGAAGCTTTCTTT; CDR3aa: CAWNRGHTEAFF
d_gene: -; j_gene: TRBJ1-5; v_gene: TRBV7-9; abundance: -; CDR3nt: TGTGCCAGCAGCTTAGACGTTGGAGTTCAGCCCCAGCATTTT; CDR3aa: CASSLDVGVQPQHF
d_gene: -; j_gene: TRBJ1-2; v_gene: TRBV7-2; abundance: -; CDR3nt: TGTGCCAGCAGCCCCACACTGACACCCACAAGATATGGCTACACCTTC; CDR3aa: CASSPTLTPTRYGYTF
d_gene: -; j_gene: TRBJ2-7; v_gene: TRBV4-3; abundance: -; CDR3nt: TGCGCCAGCAGCCAAGATCTGCGGACAGAAGTCTACGAGCAGTACTTC; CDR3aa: CASSQDLRTEVYEQYF
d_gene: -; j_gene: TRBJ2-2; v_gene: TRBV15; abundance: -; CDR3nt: TGTGCCACCAGCAGAGCACAGGCCGGGGAGCTGTTTTTT; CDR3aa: CATSRAQAGELFF
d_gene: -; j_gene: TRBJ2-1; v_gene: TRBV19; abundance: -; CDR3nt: TGTGCCAGTAGTAAGGGGCCGGCAAACAATGAGCAGTTCTTC; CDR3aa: CASSKGPANNEQFF
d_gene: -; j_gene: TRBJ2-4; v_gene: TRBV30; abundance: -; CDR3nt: TGTGCCTGGAGTGTTGGGGGGGCCGGAGACATTCAGTACTTC; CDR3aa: CAWSVGGAGDIQYF
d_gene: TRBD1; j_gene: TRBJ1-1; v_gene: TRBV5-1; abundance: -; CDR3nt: TGCGCCAGCAGCCCCCTTCGACAGGGGAACACTGAAGCTTTCTTT; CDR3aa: CASSPLRQGNTEAFF
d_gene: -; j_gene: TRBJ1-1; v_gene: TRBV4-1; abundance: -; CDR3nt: TGCGCCAGCAGCAATGGGCGCGTTAACACTGAAGCTTTCTTT; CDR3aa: CASSNGRVNTEAFF
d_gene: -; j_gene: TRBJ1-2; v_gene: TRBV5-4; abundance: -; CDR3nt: TGTGCCAGCAGCTTGGACAGCAACTATGGCTACACCTTC; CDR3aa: CASSLDSNYGYTF
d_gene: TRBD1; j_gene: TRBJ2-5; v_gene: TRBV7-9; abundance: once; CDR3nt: TGTGCCAGCAGCCTAGGGGGCAGAGAGACCCAGTACTTC; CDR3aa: CASSLGGRETQYF
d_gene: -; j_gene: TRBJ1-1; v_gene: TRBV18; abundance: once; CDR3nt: TGTGCCAGCTCACTCGACAGAACAAACACTGAAGCTTTCTTT; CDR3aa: CASSLDRTNTEAFF
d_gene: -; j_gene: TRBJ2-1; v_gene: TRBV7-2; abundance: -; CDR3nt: TGTGCCAGCAGCTTAGCACGACTAGACATCAATGAGCAGTTCTTC; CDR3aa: CASSLARLDINEQFF
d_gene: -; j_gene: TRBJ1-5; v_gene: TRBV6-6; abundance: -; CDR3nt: TGTGCCAGCAGTTCGTCGGTTTCGCGGCCCCAGCATTTT; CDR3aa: CASSSSVSRPQHF
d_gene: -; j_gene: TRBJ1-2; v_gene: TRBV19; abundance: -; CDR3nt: TGTGCCAGTAGTATAGGACAGGCTGGCTACACCTTC; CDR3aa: CASSIGQAGYTF
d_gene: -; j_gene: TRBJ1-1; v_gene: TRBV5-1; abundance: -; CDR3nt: TGCGCCAGCAGCTCTAGGGAGGGATCCTTGAACACTGAAGCTTTCTTT; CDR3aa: CASSSREGSLNTEAFF
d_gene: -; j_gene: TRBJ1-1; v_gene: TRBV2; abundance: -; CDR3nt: TGTGCCAGCAGTGGGGACAAGAACACTGAAGCTTTCTTT; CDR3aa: CASSGDKNTEAFF
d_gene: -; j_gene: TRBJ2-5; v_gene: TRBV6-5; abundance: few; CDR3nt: TGTGCCAGCAGGCGGGACGGAGTAAAAGAGACCCAGTACTTC; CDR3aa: CASRRDGVKETQYF
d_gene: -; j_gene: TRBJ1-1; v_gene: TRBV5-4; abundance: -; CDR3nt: TGTGCCAGCAGCGCACAGGGAGGACTAGCTGAAGCTTTCTTT; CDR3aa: CASSAQGGLAEAFF
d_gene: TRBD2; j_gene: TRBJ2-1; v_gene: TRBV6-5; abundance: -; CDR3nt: TGTGCCAGCAGAGGGCGGGAGGGCAGGAATGAGCAGTTCTTC; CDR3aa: CASRGREGRNEQFF
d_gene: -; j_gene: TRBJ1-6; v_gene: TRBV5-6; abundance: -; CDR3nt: TGTGCCAGCAGCTTTCAGGGTGATTCACCCCTCCACTTT; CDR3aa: CASSFQGDSPLHF
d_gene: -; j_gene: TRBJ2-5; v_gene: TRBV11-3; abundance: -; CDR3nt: TGTGCCAGCAGCTTAGTAACAGGTATCCAAGAGACCCAGTACTTC; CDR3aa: CASSLVTGIQETQYF